The clone carrying this T cell receptor (beta chain) showed up just once. Antigen: not known. Using a J-beta primer mix together with a sample-barcoded 5' primer, a second PCR was run for roughly 6 to 11 cycles. MiXCR, applied by TCRdb to the 5' RACE reads, yields one record per CDR3 protein. The table includes 550,000 to 750,000 distinct CDR3 sequences, roughly 21% detected once. The CDR3 contains 15 residues. Trimming cost V 5 bases and J 5 bases, with 18 bases left between them. The data were obtained in a study of blood T cells in healthy people across ages. Background on the study: Template-switching capture recovered about one barcoded beta molecule per two T cells.

Whole-study results and caveats: Unsorted PBMC input precluded a conclusive naive versus antigen-experienced comparison. TCR beta diversity per million T cells fell roughly linearly with age.

The chain links TRBV12-3 or TRBV12-4 to TRBJ2-5; D is perhaps TRBD1 or TRBD2 (5 bases each). Source material: blood. The origin of this receptor is a man in his 70s in good health. CDR3 amino acids: CASSAPDGAVETQYF. Written as DNA, the CDR3 is TGTGCCAGCAGTGCCCCGGACGGGGCCGTGGAGACCCAGTACTTC.